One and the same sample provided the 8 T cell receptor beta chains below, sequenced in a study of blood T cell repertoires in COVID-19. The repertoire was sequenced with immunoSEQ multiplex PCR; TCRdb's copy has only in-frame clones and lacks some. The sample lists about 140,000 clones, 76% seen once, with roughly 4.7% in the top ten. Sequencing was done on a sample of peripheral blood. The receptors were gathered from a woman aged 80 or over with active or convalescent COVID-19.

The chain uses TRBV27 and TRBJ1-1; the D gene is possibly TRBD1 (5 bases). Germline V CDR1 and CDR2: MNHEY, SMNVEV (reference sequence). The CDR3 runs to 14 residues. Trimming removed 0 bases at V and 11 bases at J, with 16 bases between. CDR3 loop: CASSLSRTGPGAFF. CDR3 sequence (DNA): TGTGCCAGCAGTTTATCCCGGACGGGTCCAGGGGCTTTCTTT.

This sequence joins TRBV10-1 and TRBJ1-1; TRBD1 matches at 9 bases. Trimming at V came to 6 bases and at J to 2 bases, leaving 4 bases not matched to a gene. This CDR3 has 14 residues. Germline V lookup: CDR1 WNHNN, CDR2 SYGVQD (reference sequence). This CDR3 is CASSRDRVNTEAFF. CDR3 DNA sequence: TGCGCCAGCAGCCGGGACAGGGTAAACACTGAAGCTTTCTTT.

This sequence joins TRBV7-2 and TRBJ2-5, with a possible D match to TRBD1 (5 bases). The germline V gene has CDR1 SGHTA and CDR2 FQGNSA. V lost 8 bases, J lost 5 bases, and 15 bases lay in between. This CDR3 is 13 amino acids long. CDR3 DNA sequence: TGTGCCAGCCATTTTGCAGGGTCGGAGACCCAGTACTTC. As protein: CASHFAGSETQYF.

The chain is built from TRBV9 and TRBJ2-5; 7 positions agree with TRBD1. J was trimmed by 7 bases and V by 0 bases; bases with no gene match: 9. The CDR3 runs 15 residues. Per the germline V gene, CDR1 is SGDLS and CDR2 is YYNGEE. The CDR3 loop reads CASSVGQGIRGTQYF. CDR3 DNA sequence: TGTGCCAGCAGCGTAGGACAGGGAATAAGGGGGACCCAGTACTTC. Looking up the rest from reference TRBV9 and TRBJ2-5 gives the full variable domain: DSGVTQTPKHLITATGQRVTLRCSPRSGDLSVYWYQQSLDQGLQFLIQYYNGEERAKGNILERFSAQQFPDLHSELNLSSLELGDSALYFCASSVGQGIRGTQYFGPGTRLLVL.

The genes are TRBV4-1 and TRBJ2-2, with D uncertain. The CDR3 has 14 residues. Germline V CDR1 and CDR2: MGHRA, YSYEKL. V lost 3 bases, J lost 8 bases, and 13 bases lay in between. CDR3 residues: CASSHPDITGELFF. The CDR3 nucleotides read TGCGCCAGCAGCCATCCTGACATCACGGGGGAGCTGTTTTTT.

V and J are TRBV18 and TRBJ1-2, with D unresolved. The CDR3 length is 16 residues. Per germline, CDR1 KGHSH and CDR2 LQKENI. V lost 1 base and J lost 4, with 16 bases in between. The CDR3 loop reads CASSPREELGIYGYTF. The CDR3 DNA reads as TGTGCCAGCTCACCACGGGAGGAATTAGGAATCTATGGCTACACCTTC.

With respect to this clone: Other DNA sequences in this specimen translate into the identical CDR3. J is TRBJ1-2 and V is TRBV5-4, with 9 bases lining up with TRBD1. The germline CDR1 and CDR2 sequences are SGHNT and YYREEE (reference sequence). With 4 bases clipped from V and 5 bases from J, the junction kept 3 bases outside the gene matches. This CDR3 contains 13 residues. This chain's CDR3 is CASSLDRGYGYTF. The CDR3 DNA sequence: TGTGCCAGCAGCCTGGACAGGGGATATGGCTACACCTTC. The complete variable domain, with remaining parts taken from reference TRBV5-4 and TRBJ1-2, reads ETGVTQSPTHLIKTRGQQVTLRCSSQSGHNTVSWYQQALGQGPQFIFQYYREEENGRGNFPPRFSGLQFPNYSSELNVNALELDDSALYLCASSLDRGYGYTFGSGTRLTVV.

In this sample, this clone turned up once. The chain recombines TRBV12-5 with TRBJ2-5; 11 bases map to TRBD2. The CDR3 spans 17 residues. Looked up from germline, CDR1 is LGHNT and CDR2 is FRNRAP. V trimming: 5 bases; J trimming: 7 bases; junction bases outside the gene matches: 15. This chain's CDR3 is CASGPTSGGVISGTQYF. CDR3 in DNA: TGTGCTAGTGGTCCCACTAGCGGGGGTGTCATTTCAGGGACCCAGTACTTC. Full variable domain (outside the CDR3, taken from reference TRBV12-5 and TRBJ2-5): DARVTQTPRHKVTEMGQEVTMRCQPILGHNTVFWYRQTMMQGLELLAYFRNRAPLDDSGMPKDRFSAEMPDATLATLKIQPSEPRDSAVYFCASGPTSGGVISGTQYFGPGTRLLVL.